The present T cell receptor beta chain was sequenced within a study of blood T cell repertoires in COVID-19. Measured with immunoSEQ multiplex PCR; TCRdb has only the in-frame clones, and not every one. Here the sample spans about 160,000 clones, about 92% being singletons. While infection was still active, Seattle patients were enrolled and then followed longitudinally. Per germline, CDR1 GTSNPN and CDR2 SVGIG (reference sequence). CDR3 size: 11 residues. V was cut by 2 bases and J by 4 bases, with 6 bases left in between. Sample: peripheral blood. This TCR was sampled from a man aged 25 to 40 with COVID-19, enrolled during active disease. The V and J genes are TRBV30 and TRBJ2-7; D call uncertain. As DNA, the CDR3 is TGTGCCTGGAGTCTACAGTACGAGCAGTACTTC. It is translated as CAWSLQYEQYF.